This T cell receptor beta chain was retrieved from a study of cytomegalovirus exposure and HLA in healthy donors. The overall study: From donors who were HLA-typed, an early data release held approximately 91 million unique TCRs.

The study, taken as a whole, reports: The authors later linked a missense DCLRE1C variant to TCR beta V- and J-gene trimming.

Researchers ran the PCR with 60 Vbeta and 13 Jbeta primers. TCRdb's copy holds only in-frame clones and misses some; the assay was immunoSEQ multiplex PCR. The table records around 100,000 clones, almost 70% of them present only once. Trimming pared 2 bases from V and 8 bases from J, leaving 18 bases between. The CDR3 is made up of 14 amino acids. Germline lookup yields CDR1 SQVTM and CDR2 ANQGSEA. As to this clone: As yet, its antigen is unknown.

The material sequenced was PBMCs. The clonotype comes from a man aged 30 to 39 in good health and CMV-seropositive. The rearrangement uses TRBV29-1 and TRBJ1-2; possible D gene TRBD1, 5 bases. The CDR3 DNA reads TGCAGCGTTGAACCCCTCTTTAGGGGTACGGGCTACACCTTC. Its translation: CSVEPLFRGTGYTF.